This entry is about one T cell receptor beta chain. There is no known antigen for this receptor. The sample holds no much larger clone one base away, and base qualities are not on file. The library relied on the immunoSEQ multiplex PCR assay. For most patients, genomic DNA was isolated with the Qiagen DNeasy Blood and Tissue Kit and sent frozen to Adaptive Biotechnologies for TCR sequencing. For most patients, high-throughput TCR-beta CDR3 sequencing of genomic DNA was performed by Adaptive Biotechnologies. In the original analysis: TCR sequencing data for around 19 patients were retrieved from Adaptive's ImmunoSEQ software; a few other patients were processed with MiXCR and VDJtools. To correct CD4 versus CD8 sorting errors, sequences present in both subsets at a frequency ratio below 5:1 were removed. CDR3 nucleotide sequences shared between donor and recipient were removed because the origin of such sequences could not be assigned. To be classed as alloreactive, a clone needed at least 2-fold expansion over unstimulated cells and a minimum CFSE-low frequency of 0.002% (template counts) or 0.001% (read counts). Mappable clones were those detected in sequenced pre-transplant spleen, lymph node, or MLR CFSE-low populations of the donor or recipient. Cumulative frequency of alloreactive clones was calculated as a percentage of all sequences weighted by copy number. TCRdb re-hosts the immuneACCESS table, in-frame sequences only. Its copies lack some clones; in the studies checked, an unresolved V gene accounts for under half of them, and the cause for the rest is not known. That table gives V, J and clone size, and the DNA gave D and trimming. The sample includes over 100,000 clones, with approximately 92% observed a single time. Around 0.12% of the sample comes from the top ten.

This record belongs to a study of graft-versus-host responses after intestinal transplantation (dated by TCRdb to about 2021). Background for the entire study: The transplants that recipients received were multivisceral, liver-intestinal, or isolated intestinal. Every recipient was given anti-thymocyte globulin induction, then maintenance tacrolimus and steroids for 3 to 4 years. After intestinal transplantation, graft-versus-host and host-versus-graft alloreactive T cell clones were followed in the graft, circulation and bone marrow using bulk TCR-beta CDR3 sequencing. Alloreactive clones were identified by sequencing pre-transplant mixed lymphocyte reaction products and comparing these products with unstimulated pre-transplant donor and recipient T cells. A cohort of 24 intestinal transplant recipients, including one retransplant, was enrolled, and 3 patients lacking pretransplant specimens were excluded. A peak of at least 4% donor T cells among recipient peripheral blood mononuclear cells was the definition used for donor T cell macrochimerism. Rather than going through the commercial service, samples from a few later patients were sequenced in-house on an Illumina MiSeq and processed with MiXCR. Points the paper makes about the study in general: GvH clones were detected in recipient bone marrow, and some of these GvH clones were observed earlier in ileal mucosa or blood, consistent with an intestinal mucosal origin. The conclusions were limited by the relatively low number and heterogeneity of the intestinal transplant patients. Patients with donor T cell macrochimerism had high GvH to HvG T cell clonal ratios in their allografts. Early after transplant, declines in HvG clones were associated with peak levels of circulating GvH clones.

The time point label here, explained by the study, means: cells obtained before transplantation from donor or recipient. CD3+CD4+ and CD3+CD8+ populations were FACS-sorted from unstimulated pre-transplant donor and recipient cells taken from spleen or lymph nodes. Here the sequenced sample was unstimulated CD4+ T cells sorted from spleen or lymph node cells, taken before intestinal transplant. The TCR comes from a human donor who received an intestinal transplant.

The CDR3 protein: CASGQRENSNQPQHF. The bases read TGTGCCAGCGGCCAGCGGGAGAATAGCAATCAGCCCCAGCATTTT. The receptor chain draws on TRBV6-5 and TRBJ1-5, with the D segment identity uncertain. V is pared back by 8 bases and J by 0 bases, with 14 bases lying between the germline termini. Taken from cysteine to phenylalanine, the CDR3 has 15 residues. Of the read, only the CDR3 DNA is kept; its 45 bases are in frame from base 1. The germline V gene yields MNHEY for CDR1 and SVGAGI for CDR2.